This T cell receptor beta chain is from a study of cytomegalovirus exposure and HLA in healthy donors. This CDR3 has 15 residues. Germline V gene lookup returns CDR1 LGHNA and CDR2 YSLEER. J lost 5 bases, V lost 0 bases, and 6 bases had no gene match. Concerning this clone: The antigen is undetermined.

The PCR ran on 60 Vbeta and 13 Jbeta primers. Assay: immunoSEQ multiplex PCR; the TCRdb copy retains only in-frame clones and omits some. The sample includes more than 150,000 clones, roughly 75% of them seen just once. Overall study results and limits: Using the classifier, cytomegalovirus status was reportedly diagnosed with high specificity and sensitivity.

The J gene is TRBJ1-1, the V gene TRBV4-3, with 7 positions matching TRBD1. Sequenced sample: PBMCs. This clonotype originated in a woman in her twenties or thirties in good health and CMV-seronegative. CDR3: CASSQETGLLTEAFF. The CDR3 nucleotides are TGCGCCAGCAGCCAAGAGACAGGGTTGTTGACTGAAGCTTTCTTT.